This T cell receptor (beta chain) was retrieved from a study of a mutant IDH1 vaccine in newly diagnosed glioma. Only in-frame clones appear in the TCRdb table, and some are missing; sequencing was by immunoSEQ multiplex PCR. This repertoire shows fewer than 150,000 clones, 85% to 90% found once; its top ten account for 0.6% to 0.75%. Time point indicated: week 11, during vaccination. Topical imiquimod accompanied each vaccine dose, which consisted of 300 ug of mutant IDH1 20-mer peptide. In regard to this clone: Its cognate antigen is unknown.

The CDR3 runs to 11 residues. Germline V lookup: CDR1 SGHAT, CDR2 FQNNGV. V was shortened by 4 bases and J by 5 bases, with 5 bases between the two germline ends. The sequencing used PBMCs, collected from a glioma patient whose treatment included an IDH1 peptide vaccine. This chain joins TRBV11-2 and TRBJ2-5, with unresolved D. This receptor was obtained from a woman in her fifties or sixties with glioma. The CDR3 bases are TGTGCCAGCAGCTCCTGGGAGACCCAGTACTTC. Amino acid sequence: CASSSWETQYF.